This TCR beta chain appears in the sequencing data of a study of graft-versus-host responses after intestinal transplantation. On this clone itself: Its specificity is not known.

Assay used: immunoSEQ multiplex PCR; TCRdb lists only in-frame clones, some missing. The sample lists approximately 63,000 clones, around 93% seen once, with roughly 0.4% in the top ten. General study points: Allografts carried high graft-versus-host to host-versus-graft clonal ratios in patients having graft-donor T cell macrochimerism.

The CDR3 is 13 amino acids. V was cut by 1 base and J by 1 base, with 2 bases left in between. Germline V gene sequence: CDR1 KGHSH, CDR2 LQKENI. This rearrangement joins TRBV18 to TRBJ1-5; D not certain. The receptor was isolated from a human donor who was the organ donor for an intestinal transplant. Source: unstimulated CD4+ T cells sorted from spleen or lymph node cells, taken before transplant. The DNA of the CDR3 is TGTGCCAGCTCACCACAGAGCAATCAGCCCCAGCATTTT. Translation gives CASSPQSNQPQHF.